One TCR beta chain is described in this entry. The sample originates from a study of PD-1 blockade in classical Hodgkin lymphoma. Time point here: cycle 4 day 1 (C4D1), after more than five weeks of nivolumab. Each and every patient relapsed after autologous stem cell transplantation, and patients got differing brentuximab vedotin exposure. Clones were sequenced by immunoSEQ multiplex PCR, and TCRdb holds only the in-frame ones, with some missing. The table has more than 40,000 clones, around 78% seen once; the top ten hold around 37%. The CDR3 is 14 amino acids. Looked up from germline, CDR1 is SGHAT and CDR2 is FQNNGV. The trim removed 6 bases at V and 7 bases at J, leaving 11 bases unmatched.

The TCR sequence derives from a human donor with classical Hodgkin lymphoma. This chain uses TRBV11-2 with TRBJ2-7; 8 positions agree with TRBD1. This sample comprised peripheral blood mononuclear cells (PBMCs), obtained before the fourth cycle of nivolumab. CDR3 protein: CASSPRQGKIEQYF. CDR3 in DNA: TGTGCCAGCAGTCCACGACAGGGGAAGATAGAGCAGTACTTC.